This T cell receptor delta chain was profiled in a study of Vδ1+ human thymocytes. There are 18 residues in the CDR3. Germline-derived CDR1 and CDR2 are TSWWSYY and QGS. Trimming pared 0 bases from V and 3 bases from J, leaving 20 bases between. Extracted RNA was reverse transcribed into cDNA. Multiplex PCR used pooled V-gene forward primers and a constant-region reverse primer to amplify CDR3s. TCRdb used CATT to re-call clones from the multiplex PCR reads. The sample includes under 25,000 delta-chain clones, approximately 32% seen only once; the top ten take roughly 1.6%. Findings and caveats of the study: Highly polyclonal TRG and TRD repertoires with Gaussian CDR3 length distributions appeared in thymus.

Comment on this clone: As yet, its antigen is unknown.

The source is a boy under two years old who had congenital heart surgery. The sequenced sample consisted of Vdelta1+ gamma-delta thymocytes from the thymus. The subset was: FACS-sorted CD3+ TCRalphabeta- TCRVdelta1+ TCRVdelta2- thymocytes. This chain joins TRDV1 and TRDJ1, with D hard to call. CDR3 DNA: TGTGCTCTTGGGGAACTCAGGGCATTGGGTCAGAAGTCCGATAAACTCATCTTT. This codes for CALGELRALGQKSDKLIF.